These 9 T cell receptor beta chains were sequenced from one sample in a study of blood T cell repertoires in COVID-19. Produced via immunoSEQ multiplex PCR; TCRdb's table is partial and in-frame only. The sample has 380,000 or so clones; roughly 90% are singletons. Sequencing used PBMCs or T cells enriched from blood (not recorded which). These receptors were taken from a woman in her 30s with acute COVID-19.

The chain joins TRBV6-2 or TRBV6-3 to TRBJ2-1; TRBD1 matches at 10 bases. Germline assignment: CDR1 MNHEY and CDR2 SVGEGT. The CDR3 sequence is 18 residues long. The trim removed 2 bases at V and 8 bases at J, leaving 15 bases unmatched. The CDR3 protein is CASSYRTGTGAQSHEQFF. In DNA, the CDR3 is TGTGCCAGCAGTTACCGTACCGGGACAGGGGCGCAAAGCCATGAGCAGTTCTTC.

The chain uses TRBV7-7 and TRBJ2-5; no firm D call. The germline CDR1 and CDR2 sequences are SSHAT and FNYEAQ (reference sequence). V was trimmed by 1 base and J by 0 bases, leaving 9 bases between them. The CDR3 has 15 residues. CDR3 loop: CASSLGIGYQETQYF. DNA of the CDR3: TGTGCCAGCAGCTTAGGGATCGGGTACCAAGAGACCCAGTACTTC.

V gene TRBV5-1 combines with J gene TRBJ1-2; possible D gene TRBD1, 6 bases. V was pared by 4 bases and J by 2 bases, with 12 bases between. CDR1 is SGHRS and CDR2 is YFSETQ in the germline V gene. There are 14 residues in the CDR3. DNA for the CDR3: TGCGCCAGCAGCAGGACAGAGGGGAACTATGGCTACACCTTC. Translating it yields CASSRTEGNYGYTF.

The CDR3 DNA is TGTGCCAGCAGTTTACTAGGGGCAGGCAATCAGCCCCAGCATTTT. Translating it yields CASSLLGAGNQPQHF. This chain joins TRBV27 and TRBJ1-5; maybe TRBD1 (5 bases). This CDR3 comprises 15 residues. In germline, CDR1 is MNHEY, CDR2 SMNVEV (reference sequence). Between the trimmed V and J ends, which lost 2 bases and 2 bases, there was a span of 10 bases.

This clone occurred a few times. This sequence joins TRBV19 and TRBJ1-1; 7 nucleotides match TRBD1. The trim removed 7 bases at V and 0 bases at J, leaving 11 bases unmatched. The CDR3 contains 16 residues. Germline assignment: CDR1 LNHDA and CDR2 SQIVND (reference sequence). The CDR3 DNA is TGTGCCAGTACGCACAGGGGCCCCGTTATGAACACTGAAGCTTTCTTT. Protein: CASTHRGPVMNTEAFF.

V is TRBV6-5 and J is TRBJ1-3, with 9 bases aligning to TRBD1. This CDR3 contains 15 residues. V shed 3 bases and J 4 bases; nucleotides not matched to a gene: 4. Germline-derived CDR1 and CDR2 are MNHEY and SVGAGI. CDR3 DNA: TGTGCCAGCAGTTATTCCGGACAGGGGGGAAACACCATATATTTT. Its translation: CASSYSGQGGNTIYF.

The rearrangement links TRBV4-2 to TRBJ1-6, with 9 bases aligning to TRBD1. The CDR3 has 14 amino acids. J was trimmed by 9 bases and V by 5 bases; bases with no gene match: 5. Germline CDR1 LGHNA, CDR2 YNFKEQ. The chain's CDR3 is CASSEQGAGSPLHF. The CDR3 nucleotides read TGTGCCAGCAGCGAACAGGGGGCAGGTTCACCCCTCCACTTT.

The count of this clone is one. The V call is TRBV6-5, the J call TRBJ1-5; possibly TRBD1 for D (5 bases). This CDR3 is 15 amino acids long. The V end was cut by 3 bases, the J end by 2 bases, with 11 bases between. Germline values: CDR1 MNHEY, CDR2 SVGAGI. DNA of the CDR3: TGTGCCAGCAGTTATTCTCGACAGCGCAATCAGCCCCAGCATTTT. It encodes CASSYSRQRNQPQHF.

This rearrangement joins TRBV6-5 to TRBJ1-6, with TRBD1 matching over 8 bases. V lost 0 bases to trimming and J lost 11 bases; unmatched junction nucleotides: 6. The V gene's germline CDR1 is MNHEY and CDR2 SVGAGI. CDR3 length: 15 amino acids. The CDR3 protein is CASSYSRTGRTPLHF. The CDR3 DNA reads as TGTGCCAGCAGTTACTCCCGGACAGGGCGGACACCCCTCCACTTT.